A selection of T cell receptor beta chains follows, all from one sample in a study of post-analysis software for immune sequencing data. TCRdb re-called the PCR reads with MiXCR, one entry per CDR3 protein. The table lists fewer than 600,000 distinct CDR3 sequences, over 35% of them singletons, with around 10% in the top ten. Sequences were obtained from blood. The source of these receptors is a girl under 18 with multiple sclerosis. Both conserved end residues are part of each CDR3. A D gene is named only where the DNA matches it firmly. A clone size is listed for some rows: how often the clone was seen (once, few, many), or a class if it is expanded.

v_gene: TRBV3-1; abundance: once; d_gene: TRBD2; j_gene: TRBJ2-3; CDR3nt: TGTGCCAGCAGCCAACAGGGACTAGCGGGAGTGCAGTATTTT; CDR3aa: CASSQQGLAGVQYF
v_gene: TRBV4-1; abundance: few; d_gene: .; j_gene: TRBJ2-7; CDR3nt: TGCGCCAGCGCACCAGGGTTTCCCCGATCCTACGAGCAGTACTTC; CDR3aa: CASAPGFPRSYEQYF
v_gene: TRBV20-1; abundance: once; d_gene: .; j_gene: TRBJ1-1; CDR3nt: TGCAGTGCTAGAGGGGGACACCTCACTGAAGCTTTCTTT; CDR3aa: CSARGGHLTEAFF
v_gene: TRBV9; abundance: .; d_gene: TRBD2; j_gene: TRBJ2-7; CDR3nt: TGTGCCAGCAGCGTAGCGCCGGGGGGTAGCGAGCAGTACTTC; CDR3aa: CASSVAPGGSEQYF
v_gene: TRBV5-6; abundance: .; d_gene: TRBD2; j_gene: TRBJ2-3; CDR3nt: TGTGCCAGCTCTCTAGTGGGAGGGACGGCTACGCAGTATTTT; CDR3aa: CASSLVGGTATQYF
v_gene: TRBV7-3; abundance: .; d_gene: .; j_gene: TRBJ2-3; CDR3nt: TGTGCCAGCAGCTTAACTCCTAGCGCAGATACGCAGTATTTT; CDR3aa: CASSLTPSADTQYF
v_gene: TRBV5-1; abundance: .; d_gene: TRBD2; j_gene: TRBJ2-3; CDR3nt: TGCGCCAGCAGCTTCGGCACTAGCGGGGGTGGTACGCAGTATTTT; CDR3aa: CASSFGTSGGGTQYF
v_gene: TRBV10-3; abundance: few; d_gene: TRBD1; j_gene: TRBJ2-1; CDR3nt: TGTGCCATCAGTTCGGACAGGGGCGTCTACAATGAGCAGTTCTTC; CDR3aa: CAISSDRGVYNEQFF
v_gene: TRBV7-9; abundance: .; d_gene: .; j_gene: TRBJ2-7; CDR3nt: TGTGCCAGCAGCGCCGGTGGGGGCCTCTACGAGCAGTACTTC; CDR3aa: CASSAGGGLYEQYF
v_gene: TRBV29-1; abundance: few; d_gene: .; j_gene: TRBJ2-5; CDR3nt: TGCAGCGTTGATCCGACGGAAGAGACCCAGTACTTC; CDR3aa: CSVDPTEETQYF
v_gene: TRBV12-3/TRBV12-4; abundance: few; d_gene: .; j_gene: TRBJ2-5; CDR3nt: TGTGCCAGCAGTTTTACTGGGGCAGAGACCCAGTACTTC; CDR3aa: CASSFTGAETQYF
v_gene: TRBV10-3; abundance: .; d_gene: TRBD2; j_gene: TRBJ2-7; CDR3nt: TGTGCCAGCCGGGGAACTAGCGGGGCCTACGAGCAGTACTTC; CDR3aa: CASRGTSGAYEQYF
v_gene: TRBV7-3; abundance: .; d_gene: .; j_gene: TRBJ2-3; CDR3nt: TGTGCCAGCAGCTTACCAGCCACAGATACGCAGTATTTT; CDR3aa: CASSLPATDTQYF
v_gene: TRBV18; abundance: .; d_gene: .; j_gene: TRBJ2-7; CDR3nt: TGTGCCAGCTCACCACGGGCAGGTGCGGCAGCCTACGAGCAGTACTTC; CDR3aa: CASSPRAGAAAYEQYF
v_gene: TRBV28; abundance: .; d_gene: .; j_gene: TRBJ2-1; CDR3nt: TGTGCCAGCAGTTTGAGGCGAGGTGAGCAGTTCTTC; CDR3aa: CASSLRRGEQFF
v_gene: TRBV5-1; abundance: few; d_gene: .; j_gene: TRBJ2-3; CDR3nt: TGCGCCAGCAGCATAAGAGCGGCCCAGGGGCCAGATACGCAGTATTTT; CDR3aa: CASSIRAAQGPDTQYF
v_gene: TRBV29-1; abundance: few; d_gene: .; j_gene: TRBJ2-1; CDR3nt: TGCAGCGTTGTTCCTTCATCCTACAATGAGCAGTTCTTC; CDR3aa: CSVVPSSYNEQFF
v_gene: TRBV28; abundance: few; d_gene: .; j_gene: TRBJ2-3; CDR3nt: TGTGCCAGCAGTTTTTGGCGGGGTGACACAGATACGCAGTATTTT; CDR3aa: CASSFWRGDTDTQYF
v_gene: TRBV28; abundance: .; d_gene: .; j_gene: TRBJ1-2; CDR3nt: TGTGCCAGCAGACCACAGGGCGATGACTATGGCTACACCTTC; CDR3aa: CASRPQGDDYGYTF
v_gene: TRBV30; abundance: .; d_gene: .; j_gene: TRBJ1-4; CDR3nt: TGTGCCTGGAGTCTCCAGGAAAAACTGTTTTTT; CDR3aa: CAWSLQEKLFF
v_gene: TRBV5-5; abundance: few; d_gene: .; j_gene: TRBJ2-1; CDR3nt: TGTGCCAGCAGCTTGGTTCTCGGCGGCATGGCGGATGAGCAGTTCTTC; CDR3aa: CASSLVLGGMADEQFF
v_gene: TRBV20-1; abundance: .; d_gene: .; j_gene: TRBJ2-1; CDR3nt: TGCAGTGCTACCAAGCCCTACAATGAGCAGTTCTTC; CDR3aa: CSATKPYNEQFF
v_gene: TRBV11-2; abundance: few; d_gene: .; j_gene: TRBJ1-1; CDR3nt: TGTGCCAGCAGCCCCCCTACCCGAAGGGCTGAAGCTTTCTTT; CDR3aa: CASSPPTRRAEAFF
v_gene: TRBV5-1; abundance: once; d_gene: .; j_gene: TRBJ1-4; CDR3nt: TGCGCCAGCAGCTTGGGGCTGATTAATGAAAAACTGTTTTTT; CDR3aa: CASSLGLINEKLFF
v_gene: TRBV20-1; abundance: .; d_gene: TRBD1; j_gene: TRBJ2-1; CDR3nt: TGCAGTGCTAGCCCGGGACAGGGTAACGAGCAGTTCTTC; CDR3aa: CSASPGQGNEQFF
v_gene: TRBV5-1; abundance: .; d_gene: .; j_gene: TRBJ2-2; CDR3nt: TGCGCCAGCAGCGACACCAACCGGGACTTCCTCACGGGGACCGGGGAGCTGTTTTTT; CDR3aa: CASSDTNRDFLTGTGELFF
v_gene: TRBV7-9; abundance: .; d_gene: .; j_gene: TRBJ2-5; CDR3nt: TGTGCCAGCAGCCCCGGCGGTCACCAAGAGACCCAGTACTTC; CDR3aa: CASSPGGHQETQYF
v_gene: TRBV29-1; abundance: .; d_gene: .; j_gene: TRBJ2-7; CDR3nt: TGCAGCGTTGAAGCGGTCCGTGGGGGCACGAGCTCCTACGAGCAGTACTTC; CDR3aa: CSVEAVRGGTSSYEQYF
v_gene: TRBV4-1; abundance: .; d_gene: TRBD1; j_gene: TRBJ1-2; CDR3nt: TGCGCCAGCAGCCAGGCGGGACAGGGAATTTATGGCTACACCTTC; CDR3aa: CASSQAGQGIYGYTF
v_gene: TRBV20-1; abundance: .; d_gene: .; j_gene: TRBJ2-3; CDR3nt: TGCAGTGCTAGAGATCGGTCAGCAGATACGCAGTATTTT; CDR3aa: CSARDRSADTQYF
v_gene: TRBV29-1; abundance: few; d_gene: .; j_gene: TRBJ2-7; CDR3nt: TGCAGCGTCGCCAGGTCCCCCGACTCCTACGAGCAGTACTTC; CDR3aa: CSVARSPDSYEQYF
v_gene: TRBV29-1; abundance: many; d_gene: .; j_gene: TRBJ1-2; CDR3nt: TGCAGCGTTACGGGACACACTAACTATGGCTACACCTTC; CDR3aa: CSVTGHTNYGYTF
v_gene: TRBV7-2; abundance: .; d_gene: .; j_gene: TRBJ2-6; CDR3nt: TGTGCCGGCAGCATGAGACTGTTCTCTGGGGCCAACGTCCTGACTTTC; CDR3aa: CAGSMRLFSGANVLTF
v_gene: TRBV5-1; abundance: many; d_gene: .; j_gene: TRBJ2-5; CDR3nt: TGTGCCAGCAGCTTAGCAGAGACCCAGTACTTC; CDR3aa: CASSLAETQYF
v_gene: TRBV6-2/TRBV6-3; abundance: few; d_gene: .; j_gene: TRBJ2-2; CDR3nt: TGTGCCAGCAACAGACAGCGGAACACCGGGGAGCTGTTTTTT; CDR3aa: CASNRQRNTGELFF
v_gene: TRBV5-6; abundance: .; d_gene: .; j_gene: TRBJ2-1; CDR3nt: TGTGCCAGCAGCTTGGTGACAACTGAGCAGTTCTTC; CDR3aa: CASSLVTTEQFF
v_gene: TRBV15; abundance: .; d_gene: .; j_gene: TRBJ2-1; CDR3nt: TGTGCCACCAGCAGTTTGGTAGCGGATTACAATGAGCAGTTCTTC; CDR3aa: CATSSLVADYNEQFF
v_gene: TRBV5-1; abundance: .; d_gene: .; j_gene: TRBJ2-7; CDR3nt: TGCGCCAGCCGCCCGGGGGTGAGGAACTACGAGCAGTACTTC; CDR3aa: CASRPGVRNYEQYF
v_gene: TRBV20-1; abundance: .; d_gene: .; j_gene: TRBJ1-4; CDR3nt: TGCAGTGCCCTTCCCGGGCAGGGAGAGGGGCTAAATGAAAAACTGTTTTTT; CDR3aa: CSALPGQGEGLNEKLFF
v_gene: TRBV7-9; abundance: .; d_gene: TRBD1; j_gene: TRBJ2-7; CDR3nt: TGTGCCAGCAGCCGGACAGGGGGGGAGACTCGTTCTAGCCACAGCTCCTACGAGCAGTACTTC; CDR3aa: CASSRTGGETRSSHSSYEQYF
v_gene: TRBV20-1; abundance: .; d_gene: .; j_gene: TRBJ2-1; CDR3nt: TGCAGTGCCCCACCCGCAGGGCTCAATGAGCAGTTCTTC; CDR3aa: CSAPPAGLNEQFF
v_gene: TRBV6-5; abundance: few; d_gene: .; j_gene: TRBJ1-5; CDR3nt: TGTGCCAGCAGTTACTCCCGTGAATATAGCAATCAGCCCCAGCATTTT; CDR3aa: CASSYSREYSNQPQHF
v_gene: TRBV7-2; abundance: .; d_gene: .; j_gene: TRBJ1-5; CDR3nt: TGTGCCAGCAGTTATAAGGGGGATCAGCCCCAGCATTTT; CDR3aa: CASSYKGDQPQHF
v_gene: TRBV11-2; abundance: few; d_gene: TRBD2; j_gene: TRBJ2-5; CDR3nt: TGTGCCAGCAGCTTAGATGGGTTTAGCGGGAGGGCAGAGACCCAGTACTTC; CDR3aa: CASSLDGFSGRAETQYF